This T cell receptor beta chain originates from a study of identical twins listed by TCRdb under 2016. With respect to the entire study: To test whether fetal clonotypes persist, this study deep-sequenced TCR alpha and beta repertoires from monozygotic twins, from unrelated adults of various ages, and from cord blood. To rule out contamination, replicate twin experiments were performed at different times with different library preparation protocols.

The library was built by means of 5' RACE. TCRdb lists the instrument as Illumina HiSeq 2000. Template switching introduced a universal primer binding site; the final cDNA contained a unique molecular identifier, enabling accurate counting of TCR cDNA molecules. Specific primers in the conserved constant-segment region were used to synthesize first-strand cDNA for TCR alpha and beta chains. Each cDNA library was double barcoded, with a SMART-Mk sample barcode plus Illumina barcodes, to control for contamination. TruSeq adapter sequences, together with Illumina sample barcodes, were added in two successive PCR steps. Sequencing of the TCR alpha and beta cDNA libraries was done on the Illumina HiSeq platform using custom primers. The study's own analysis went as follows. Raw reads were processed with MiGEC to extract unique molecular identifiers, and MiXCR was used to determine CDR3 positions. Recombination models were inferred per individual with the repgenHMM and IGoR tools using an EM algorithm. The tcR package in R was used for shared clonotype analysis, with sharing normalized by the product of cloneset sizes. Out-of-frame nonproductive sequences were analyzed to study raw recombination free of thymic and clonal selection effects. Through fastp at Q25 and MiXCR, TCRdb rebuilt clones from the public reads, retaining in-frame beta chains. Rows are unified per CDR3 protein, each entry keeping the most common DNA and genes. TCRdb's processing, not the authors', yielded these V and J calls. The sample includes some 500,000 distinct CDR3 sequences, with 13% to 15% observed a single time. Approximately 0.52% of the sample is held by the ten biggest clonotypes.

This clonotype has only a few counts. Its antigen is unknown. Per-base qualities were not stored, and no clone one base away is much larger. Every donor was a healthy Caucasian. Three pairs of female monozygotic twins, all aged 18 to 29 years, were included in the twin cohort. Positive isolation kits from Invitrogen were used to isolate the CD4+ and CD8+ T cell populations. Sequences SGHAT (CDR1) and FQNNGV (CDR2) are obtained from the germline V gene. Between the V and J ends, shortened by 0 bases and 0 bases respectively, the junction contains 7 bases. Its CDR3 holds 15 amino acids, cysteine through phenylalanine. Just the 45-base CDR3 DNA is kept, in frame starting at base 1. The study at large found these results: Because the same donors could not be followed over many years, conclusions were based on cross-sectional statistical analysis. Fewer insertions were carried by abundant cord blood beta clonotypes, a similar but weaker trend appeared in young adult naive repertoires, and no such trend appeared in memory repertoires. The excess sharing between twins in beta out-of-frame sequences was weaker because fewer shared sequences reduced the signal-to-noise ratio. Compared with coincidental sharing between unrelated individuals, out-of-frame TCR alpha sequences shared between twins had an excess of sequences with low generation probability. Recombination models systematically underestimated out-of-frame TCR alpha sharing in monozygotic twins but agreed with sharing between unrelated individuals. Zero-insertion analyses could be partly confounded by invariant T cells such as MAIT and iNKT, though diverse VJ usage argued against such confounding for most clonotypes.

These same records also appear under a second study, on yellow fever vaccine responses in identical twins. In that second paper, the authors write: The authors reported that the T cell response to vaccination in identical twins appeared partly convergent and partly personalized. In the study, vaccine-responding T cell clones were precisely tracked in identical twins.

This chain joins TRBV11-2 to TRBJ2-3, with the identity of the D gene unclear. This clonotype was sampled from a young woman in good health. The sequencing input was CD4+ T cells sorted from blood. The nucleotide sequence is TGTGCCAGCAGCTTAGAGCTGTTGAGCACAGATACGCAGTATTTT. Its product reads: CASSLELLSTDTQYF.